The 18 T cell receptor beta chains given below trace back to one sample, sequenced in a study of follicular helper T cells after annual influenza vaccination (dated by TCRdb to between 2016 and 2019). Per the publication, the time point label means: 2014-2015 season, pre-vaccination. The library came from the immunoSEQ multiplex PCR assay. Held by TCRdb, this immuneACCESS table contains in-frame sequences only and omits some clones. Under half of the omission traces to an unresolved V gene where checked; the cause of the rest is unknown. For this sample the table gives some 15,000 clones, of which 80% to 90% were detected only once. The ten biggest clones cover about 0.27% of the sample. The material was CXCR5- memory CD4+ T cells sorted from blood, obtained on the day of influenza vaccination. This specimen's cell subset or site label, interpreted: CXCR5- memory CD4 T cells. The origin of the receptors is an adult who received the influenza vaccine.

This clone was counted only a few times. V is TRBV4-2 and J is TRBJ1-1; D not resolved. This CDR3 region has 14 residues. V lost 4 bases to trimming and J lost 1 base, with 10 bases between them. Germline CDR1 reads LGHNA; CDR2 reads YNFKEQ. CDR3 sequence reads: CASSPSYRNTEAFF. The CDR3 region has the DNA TGTGCCAGCAGCCCATCATACAGGAACACTGAAGCTTTCTTT.

The chain is built from TRBV28 and TRBJ1-2, with a possible D match to TRBD1 (6 bases). The CDR3 is made up of 13 amino acids. CDR1 is MDHEN and CDR2 is SYDVKM in the germline V gene. Trimming pared 4 bases from V and 5 bases from J, leaving 11 bases between. The CDR3 nucleotides are TGTGCCAGCAGTTCCAGGGGAAAGTATGGCTACACCTTC. Protein product: CASSSRGKYGYTF.

The rearrangement links TRBV7-6 to TRBJ1-6, with 7 positions matching TRBD1. This CDR3 region has 13 residues. Unmatched junction bases numbered 0, after V lost 3 bases and J lost 7 bases. Germline-derived CDR1 and CDR2 are SGHVS and FNYEAQ. In nucleotides, the CDR3 is TGTGCCAGCAGCTTGGACAGGAATTCACCCCTCCACTTT. Translated: CASSLDRNSPLHF.

With regard to this clone: Other nucleotide sequences from this sample produce the same CDR3. In nucleotides, the CDR3 is TGTGCCAGCTCACCGGTACCAGGGGGCTCTTTGGATGAAAAACTGTTTTTT. Translating gives CASSPVPGGSLDEKLFF. The genes are TRBV18 and TRBJ1-4, with 8 bases aligning to TRBD1. Germline CDR1 reads KGHSH; CDR2 reads LQKENI. The CDR3 extends over 17 amino acids. Germline trimming cut 3 bases from V and 6 bases from J; bases unmatched to any gene: 12.

The J gene is TRBJ2-2, the V gene TRBV7-3; D call uncertain. V was pared by 7 bases and J by 2 bases, with 11 bases between. CDR3 length equals 14 residues. Germline loops: CDR1 SGHTA, CDR2 FQGTGA. The CDR3 coding sequence is TGTGCCAGCACCCTAAGCCTTAACACCGGGGAGCTGTTTTTT. Residues: CASTLSLNTGELFF.

The rearrangement links TRBV10-2 to TRBJ2-7, with D perhaps given as TRBD1 or TRBD2 (5 bases each). CDR1 and CDR2 from the germline V gene are WSHSY and SAAADI. Trimming stripped 9 bases from V and 3 bases from J, with 18 bases between. The length of the CDR3 is 14 residues. CDR3 in DNA: TGCGCCAGTTCCTCCGGGACCGGACTCTACGAGCAGTACTTC. Translation gives CASSSGTGLYEQYF.

This clone is a singleton in its sample. The rearrangement links TRBV27 to TRBJ1-1, with D possibly matching TRBD1 (5 bases). V dropped 3 bases and J dropped 6 bases, with 23 bases sitting between them. Germline values: CDR1 MNHEY, CDR2 SMNVEV (reference sequence). The CDR3 is 17 residues long. DNA of the CDR3: TGTGCCAGCAGTTTCGACGGGGGTAAGGGATTCGGATCTGAAGCTTTCTTT. Translation: CASSFDGGKGFGSEAFF.

In DNA, the CDR3 is TGTGCCAGCAGCCCCAGGAGGAGCTCTGGAAACACCATATATTTT. Protein sequence: CASSPRRSSGNTIYF. The J gene is TRBJ1-3, the V gene TRBV7-2; D gene unclear. CDR1 is SGHTA, CDR2 FQGNSA, per germline. V gave up 5 bases and J gave up 0 bases, with 11 bases separating them. The CDR3 is 15 residues long.

In this sample, this clone turned up once. V and J are TRBV30 and TRBJ2-5, with 10 nucleotides matching TRBD2. Per germline, CDR1 GTSNPN and CDR2 SVGIG (reference sequence). J was trimmed by 4 bases and V by 3 bases; bases with no gene match: 14. The CDR3 has 17 amino acids. CDR3 amino acids: CAWSSGMSGGAAETQYF. The CDR3 region has the DNA TGTGCCTGGAGCAGCGGGATGAGCGGGGGGGCCGCAGAGACCCAGTACTTC.

V usage is TRBV4-2 and J usage is TRBJ2-5; 10 positions match TRBD2. After removal of 0 bases from V and 1 base from J, the junction contained 11 bases not matched to a gene. In germline, CDR1 is LGHNA, CDR2 YNFKEQ. This CDR3 is built from 19 residues. The CDR3 DNA is TGTGCCAGCAGCCAAGATATAAGCGGGGGGGTAACATCCCAAGAGACCCAGTACTTC. Protein sequence: CASSQDISGGVTSQETQYF.

This clone has more than one count but fewer than ten. V and J are TRBV11-2 and TRBJ2-7; D not resolved. The V gene's germline CDR1 is SGHAT and CDR2 FQNNGV. V shed 3 bases and J shed 6 bases, with 6 bases lying between them. This CDR3 has 11 amino acids. The CDR3 DNA is TGTGCCAGCAGCTTCGGACCCGAGCAGTACTTC. Amino acids: CASSFGPEQYF.

V usage is TRBV5-4 and J usage is TRBJ2-5, with D tentatively TRBD1 or TRBD2 (6 bases each). Germline CDR1 and CDR2: SGHNT and YYREEE (reference sequence). The CDR3 is made up of 16 amino acids. Between the trimmed V and J ends, which lost 3 bases and 2 bases, there was a span of 17 bases. The chain's CDR3 is CASSSGRRGAQETQYF. CDR3 nucleotide sequence: TGTGCCAGCAGCTCGGGACGGAGGGGGGCACAAGAGACCCAGTACTTC.

This sequence joins TRBV7-6 and TRBJ2-4, with 11 bases that match TRBD2. Germline trimming cut 3 bases from V and 0 bases from J; bases unmatched to any gene: 7. The germline V gene encodes CDR1 SGHVS and CDR2 FNYEAQ. CDR3 length: 18 amino acids. CDR3 DNA sequence: TGTGCCAGCAGCTTGGGGACTAGCGGAGGGGGAGCCAAAAACATTCAGTACTTC. Its protein is CASSLGTSGGGAKNIQYF.

This chain uses TRBV6-6 with TRBJ2-7; 7 nucleotides agree with TRBD1. The J segment lost 3 bases and the V segment lost 6 bases, leaving 8 bases of the junction unmatched. The CDR3 runs to 14 residues. Germline V gene sequence: CDR1 MNHNY, CDR2 SVGAGI (reference sequence). The CDR3 loop reads CASRLDRAYYEQYF. The CDR3, as DNA: TGTGCCAGCAGACTAGACAGGGCCTACTACGAGCAGTACTTC.

This chain links TRBV28 with TRBJ1-1; D perhaps matches TRBD1 (6 bases). The CDR3 has 15 residues. V was trimmed by 6 bases and J by 0 bases, leaving 14 bases between them. The germline gives CDR1 MDHEN, CDR2 SYDVKM. The chain's CDR3 is CASSLGGRLNTEAFF. CDR3 in DNA: TGTGCCAGCAGCCTCGGGGGGCGGTTGAACACTGAAGCTTTCTTT.

This chain connects TRBV7-2 to TRBJ1-1; no clear D gene. Trimming removed 2 bases from V and 4 bases from J, with 8 bases in between. The CDR3 sequence is 13 residues long. The germline V gene has CDR1 SGHTA and CDR2 FQGNSA. The CDR3 protein is CASSLRSITEAFF. As DNA, the CDR3 is TGTGCCAGCAGCTTAAGATCCATCACTGAAGCTTTCTTT.

This clone was detected a few times. The rearrangement links TRBV18 to TRBJ1-5, with D possibly TRBD1 on 5 matching bases. V lost 6 bases and J 6 bases, leaving 15 bases between the germline ends. This CDR3 region has 14 residues. Germline V CDR1 and CDR2: KGHSH, LQKENI. The CDR3 loop is CASSDARVSQPQHF. CDR3 DNA sequence: TGTGCCAGCTCCGATGCCAGGGTTTCTCAGCCCCAGCATTTT.

This clone was observed a few times. CDR3 DNA sequence: TGTGCCAGCAGCTTAGCGACGATCGGCGGTTCACCCCTCCACTTT. Its translation: CASSLATIGGSPLHF. The genes are TRBV7-2 and TRBJ1-6; D call uncertain. Deletions cut 0 bases from V and 9 bases from J, with 12 bases between. This CDR3 is 15 amino acids long. Germline V CDR1 and CDR2: SGHTA, FQGNSA.